The present TCR beta chain was sequenced within a study of CD8 T cells in ankylosing spondylitis (dated by TCRdb to 2016 to 2017). Looking at the study overall: The study profiled T cell receptor beta repertoires in healthy donors and ankylosing spondylitis patients to find disease-linked TCR variants. The whole study cohort included over a hundred healthy donors and over 20 ankylosing spondylitis patients. Peripheral blood samples were taken, and synovial fluid was additionally collected from ankylosing spondylitis patients. Broad study findings and their caveats: According to the report, matched synovial fluid samples from ankylosing spondylitis patients were significantly enriched for the disease-linked clones. Some of the motif variants had been reported before in the synovial fluid and blood of reactive arthritis patients, a finding that suggests common disease-initiation mechanisms. In peripheral blood, the disease-linked clones were found at relatively low frequencies and had a CD8+ phenotype. A TCR beta motif of several highly homologous amino acid variants appeared characteristic of blood from ankylosing spondylitis patients.

There are many counts of this clonotype. Its antigen remains undetermined. Per-nucleotide qualities are absent, and no much larger clonotype sits a single base away. The sequencer listed for this sample is Illumina HiSeq 2500. TCR beta libraries were prepared by quantitative 5'-RACE with molecular barcodes. Concerning the study's data processing: Disease-linked TCR variants were identified with a new computational method built on a probabilistic model of VDJ rearrangement. Clones were called with MiXCR by TCRdb after fastp trimmed the public reads at Q25, and only in-frame beta chains were retained. Rows merge per CDR3 protein into single entries with the most common DNA and genes. These V and J calls are TCRdb output, not the study's own analysis. The sample contains 450,000 to 550,000 distinct CDR3 sequences, approximately 5% of them found a single time. Jointly, the top ten make up around 3.5% of the sample.

The CDR3 spans 15 residues, from the cysteine through the phenylalanine. The only DNA kept is the CDR3, 45 bases in frame from the first base. The germline V gene encodes CDR1 SGHRS and CDR2 YFSETQ. V and J are truncated by 4 bases and 3 bases respectively, leaving an intervening sequence of 15 bases. The sequence came from a male donor with ankylosing spondylitis. Sequenced input: blood, either unsorted or a sorted T cell fraction (not recorded which). The sequence joins TRBV5-1 to TRBJ2-3, with TRBD2 as a weak D call on 5 bases. The nucleotide sequence is TGCGCCAGCAGCCCCAGCGGAGCCAATACAGATACGCAGTATTTT. Translated, this is CASSPSGANTDTQYF.